The 20 T cell receptor beta chains in this list originate from one sample, sequenced in a study of PD-1 blockade in classical Hodgkin lymphoma (dated by TCRdb to the early 2020s). To prepare the library, the immunoSEQ multiplex PCR assay was applied. In its TCRdb copy, this immuneACCESS table keeps in-frame sequences only and misses some clones. Where compared with another copy, unresolved V genes explain less than half of these, and the others have no known cause. In all, the sample holds 25,000 to 30,000 clones, and about two thirds of those were seen once. Of the sample, 13% to 15% is held by the ten largest clones. The time point label for this specimen denotes: cycle 2 day 1 (C2D1) of nivolumab. Relapse after autologous stem cell transplantation had occurred in all trial patients, and cohorts A, B and C were distinguished by prior brentuximab vedotin exposure. Sequenced here: peripheral blood mononuclear cells (PBMCs), sampled before the second cycle of nivolumab. These receptors were taken from a human donor with classical Hodgkin lymphoma.

The V call is TRBV28, the J call TRBJ1-2; 9 positions agree with TRBD1. The CDR3 consists of 14 residues. Germline CDR1 is MDHEN and CDR2 is SYDVKM. The trim removed 3 bases at V and 5 bases at J, leaving 4 bases unmatched. DNA for the CDR3: TGTGCCAGCAGTTTGTGGGACAGGGAATATGGCTACACCTTC. This translates into CASSLWDREYGYTF.

Only a few counts were recorded for this clone. The chain carries TRBV28 and TRBJ2-5, with D possibly being TRBD1 (6 bases). Germline V gene lookup returns CDR1 MDHEN and CDR2 SYDVKM. This CDR3 comprises 14 residues. Trimming took off 5 bases at V and 0 bases at J, with 10 bases between the two ends. CDR3 nucleotide sequence: TGTGCCAGCAGTGTAACAGGGTACCAAGAGACCCAGTACTTC. Protein sequence: CASSVTGYQETQYF.

The chain joins TRBV19 to TRBJ1-1; TRBD1 is a possible D gene (5 bases). The CDR3 is 15 residues long. V was clipped by 4 bases and J by 0 bases, with 12 bases between them. CDR1 LNHDA and CDR2 SQIVND come from the germline V gene (reference sequence). CDR3 sequence (DNA): TGTGCCAGTAGTACCCGAGGGACGGTGAACACTGAAGCTTTCTTT. Encoded protein: CASSTRGTVNTEAFF.

This clone has a handful of counts. CDR3 region: CASSGSTGRETQYF. CDR3 nucleotides: TGTGCCAGCAGTGGATCGACAGGGCGGGAGACCCAGTACTTC. The V gene is TRBV6-1, the J gene TRBJ2-5, with 7 nucleotides matching TRBD1. The germline CDR1 and CDR2 sequences are MNHNS and SASEGT. This CDR3 contains 14 residues. J gave up 5 bases and V 4 bases, and 7 bases lay outside the gene matches.

The rearrangement joins TRBV28 to TRBJ2-7, with 7 positions matching TRBD1. CDR1 is MDHEN, CDR2 SYDVKM, per germline. Unmatched junction bases numbered 5, after V lost 4 bases and J lost 5 bases. The CDR3 covers 13 residues. DNA for the CDR3: TGTGCCAGCAGTTCGGCACAGGGGAACGAGCAGTACTTC. Translation gives CASSSAQGNEQYF.

V and J are TRBV7-2 and TRBJ2-5; 10 bases fit TRBD2. The V segment lost 5 bases and the J segment 4 bases; nucleotides outside the gene matches: 10. In germline, CDR1 is SGHTA, CDR2 FQGNSA. The CDR3 totals 16 residues. The CDR3: CASSPVLAGVGETQYF. CDR3 sequence (DNA): TGTGCCAGCAGCCCCGTGCTAGCGGGGGTTGGAGAGACCCAGTACTTC.

The gene calls are TRBV7-9 and TRBJ1-2; D may be TRBD1 (6 bases). CDR1 SEHNR and CDR2 FQNEAQ come from the germline V gene (reference sequence). The CDR3 spans 16 residues. Trimming shortened V by 0 bases and J by 4 bases, and 15 bases separated the two germline ends. The DNA for the CDR3 is TGTGCCAGCAGCTTAGCGCTCCTGGGGGGCAGCTATGGCTACACCTTC. Translated: CASSLALLGGSYGYTF. Full variable domain (rest looked up from reference TRBV7-9 and TRBJ1-2): DTGVSQNPRHKITKRGQNVTFRCDPISEHNRLYWYRQTLGQGPEFLTYFQNEAQLEKSRLLSDRFSAERPKGSFSTLEIQRTEQGDSAMYLCASSLALLGGSYGYTFGSGTRLTVV.

This clone showed up just a few times. This chain joins TRBV11-1 and TRBJ1-6; D gene ambiguous. V was pared by 1 base and J by 6 bases, with 4 bases between. Germline lookup yields CDR1 SGHAT and CDR2 FQDESV (reference sequence). CDR3 length equals 13 residues. The CDR3 DNA reads TGTGCCAGCAGCTTAGGGAGTAATTCACCCCTCCACTTT. It yields the protein CASSLGSNSPLHF.

The CDR3 coding sequence is TGTGCCAGCACTATTTCCGGGCGGAGCAATCAGCCCCAGCATTTT. It translates to CASTISGRSNQPQHF. V usage is TRBV5-5 and J usage is TRBJ1-5; D gene unclear. Trimming left V 6 bases short and J 1 base short, with 14 bases between. This CDR3 is 15 amino acids long. Germline CDR1 reads SGHKS; CDR2 reads YYEKEE (reference sequence).

The gene calls are TRBV25-1 and TRBJ2-3; D is unclear. This CDR3 comprises 13 residues. V lost 3 bases to trimming and J lost 3 bases, with 7 bases between them. CDR1 is MGHDK and CDR2 is SYGVNS in the germline V gene. CDR3 region: CASSDPPTDTQYF. DNA of the CDR3: TGTGCCAGCAGTGACCCCCCGACAGATACGCAGTATTTT.

This clone appeared a single time. The V and J genes are TRBV29-1 and TRBJ1-2, with 9 bases fitting TRBD1. In germline, CDR1 is SQVTM, CDR2 ANQGSEA. The trim removed 6 bases at V and 6 bases at J, leaving 5 bases unmatched. There are 12 residues in the CDR3. CDR3 bases: TGCAGCGTGGGGACAGGGTCACATGGCTACACCTTC. Translating gives CSVGTGSHGYTF.

This clone was seen a handful of times. This rearrangement joins TRBV19 to TRBJ1-5; D gene uncertain. The CDR3 runs 14 residues. Between the trimmed V and J ends, which lost 4 bases and 4 bases, there was a span of 11 bases. CDR1 is LNHDA, CDR2 SQIVND, per germline (reference sequence). CDR3 nucleotide sequence: TGTGCCAGTAGTAGAAGCGAGTCGAATCAGCCCCAGCATTTT. It encodes CASSRSESNQPQHF.

The CDR3 nucleotides are TGTGCCAGCTCACCACCGGGCGGGGGCGCGATCGGGGGCCAGTACTTC. Translating it yields CASSPPGGGAIGGQYF. The chain links TRBV18 to TRBJ2-5; weak D call: TRBD2 (7 bases). This CDR3 is built from 16 residues. Germline V gene lookup returns CDR1 KGHSH and CDR2 LQKENI. V lost 0 bases, J lost 10 bases, and 21 bases lay in between.

By sample share, this clone is medium-sized. The chain recombines TRBV5-1 with TRBJ1-5; D perhaps matches TRBD1 (6 bases). The CDR3 covers 13 residues. Germline loops: CDR1 SGHRS, CDR2 YFSETQ. V dropped 1 base and J dropped 5 bases, with 7 bases sitting between them. DNA for the CDR3: TGCGCCAGCAGCTTGACAGGGTATCAGCCCCAGCATTTT. Encoded protein: CASSLTGYQPQHF.

This clone turned up a few times. The gene calls are TRBV19 and TRBJ2-2; 7 nucleotides line up with TRBD1. This CDR3 spans 15 amino acids. V dropped 5 bases and J dropped 4; count of bases not matched to a gene: 7. Germline lookup yields CDR1 LNHDA and CDR2 SQIVND (reference sequence). The CDR3 loop reads CASSGGQSITGELFF. The CDR3 DNA reads as TGTGCCAGTAGTGGGGGACAGAGTATCACCGGGGAGCTGTTTTTT.

The rearrangement joins TRBV5-4 to TRBJ2-7; TRBD1 matches at 8 bases. The CDR3 sequence is 14 residues long. V gave up 3 bases and J gave up 11 bases; unmatched junction bases: 13. The germline V gene encodes CDR1 SGHNT and CDR2 YYREEE (reference sequence). CDR3 nucleotides: TGTGCCAGCAGCTCCCGGACAGGGACAAAAGAAGAGTACGTC. Residues: CASSSRTGTKEEYV.

The chain employs TRBV27 and TRBJ2-7; a possible D gene is TRBD2 (5 bases). The germline V gene encodes CDR1 MNHEY and CDR2 SMNVEV (reference sequence). Trimming shortened V by 10 bases and J by 13 bases, and 20 bases separated the two germline ends. The CDR3 is made up of 11 amino acids. The CDR3 spells CATISGERYYF. In DNA form, the CDR3 reads TGTGCCACCATATCCGGGGAGAGGTACTACTTC.

This chain uses TRBV21-1 with TRBJ1-2; TRBD1 was called by the table and not checked on the DNA. TRBV21-1 is given as a pseudogene. The CDR3 runs 13 residues. CDR3 residues: CASRRDTNYGYTF. CDR3 DNA: TGTGCCAGCCGCCGGGACACAAACTATGGCTACACCTTC.

The CDR3 here is CASSTFQYTEAFF. In DNA, the CDR3 is TGTGCCAGCAGTACCTTCCAGTACACTGAAGCTTTCTTT. This chain links TRBV14 with TRBJ1-1; D unclear. This CDR3 has 13 residues. Germline V gene lookup returns CDR1 SGHDN and CDR2 FVKESK. V shed 6 bases and J shed 3 bases, with 11 bases lying between them. Drawing the rest from reference TRBV14 and TRBJ1-1, the complete variable domain is EAGVTQFPSHSVIEKGQTVTLRCDPISGHDNLYWYRRVMGKEIKFLLHFVKESKQDESGMPNNRFLAERTGGTYSTLKVQPAELEDSGVYFCASSTFQYTEAFFGQGTRLTVV.

The chain is built from TRBV28 and TRBJ2-7, with 11 bases matching TRBD1. Germline trimming cut 5 bases from V and 5 bases from J; bases unmatched to any gene: 5. The CDR3 totals 14 residues. CDR1 MDHEN and CDR2 SYDVKM come from the germline V gene. The CDR3 loop reads CASSRDRGFDEQYF. The CDR3 coding sequence is TGTGCCAGCAGTAGGGACAGGGGGTTCGACGAGCAGTACTTC.